The clone carrying this T cell receptor (beta chain) was detected ten times or more. Genomic DNA, serving as template, underwent TCR beta VDJ and CDR3 profiling. One entry per CDR3 protein, called by TCRdb with MiXCR from the reads. The sample lists about 210,000 distinct CDR3 sequences, around 60% occurring once. The sample is drawn from a study of CD8+CD57+ T cells in acquired aplastic anemia. Study context: Healthy donor CD4+ cell samples had a mean of about 10 million reads.

Trimming left V 1 base short and J 2 bases short, with 8 bases between. The CDR3 is made up of 14 amino acids. Germline V gene data show CDR1 as LNHNV and CDR2 as YYDKDF (reference sequence). This chain links TRBV15 with TRBJ2-5; D possibly corresponds to TRBD1 (6 bases). This TCR came from a human donor in good health. The sample consisted of sorted CD4+, CD8+, or CD8+CD57+ T cells (not recorded which) from PBMCs. The CDR3 DNA reads as TGTGCCACCAGCAGAGGACAGGAGCAAGAGACCCAGTACTTC. It specifies CATSRGQEQETQYF.